The clone carrying this T cell receptor (beta chain) came up many times. Its antigen is not known. The sample originates from a study of T-cell reconstitution after alpha-beta-depleted transplantation in children. Study-level results: There were reportedly several hundred expanded graft clones from which alpha-beta T cells came about two months after transplant. A year had passed since transplant, and T-cell counts and diversity by then came mostly from newly produced T cells. Where some patients showed high TCRbeta diversity at day 60, it came from recipient T cells and thymic progenitors that had survived.

V was clipped by 1 base and J by 5 bases, with 24 bases between them. This CDR3 contains 19 residues. Germline assignment: CDR1 SGHVS and CDR2 FQNEAQ. Preparation of the TCRbeta library was carried out with unique molecular identifiers. Via MiXCR, TCRdb re-called the PCR reads, giving one row per CDR3 protein. Of about 70,000 distinct CDR3 sequences detected, about 11% appear once; the ten largest clones hold 13%. The sample was PBMCs, taken before TCRalphabeta/CD19-depleted stem cell transplant. The chain couples TRBV7-8 to TRBJ2-1, with a tentative D call TRBD1 (5 bases). This receptor was identified in a boy aged 5 to 17 with acute myeloid leukemia, due to receive a stem cell transplant. The CDR3 nucleotides are TGTGCCAGCAGCTTAGAACAGGCACGACTCCGATGGGGAAACAATGAGCAGTTCTTC. This codes for CASSLEQARLRWGNNEQFF.